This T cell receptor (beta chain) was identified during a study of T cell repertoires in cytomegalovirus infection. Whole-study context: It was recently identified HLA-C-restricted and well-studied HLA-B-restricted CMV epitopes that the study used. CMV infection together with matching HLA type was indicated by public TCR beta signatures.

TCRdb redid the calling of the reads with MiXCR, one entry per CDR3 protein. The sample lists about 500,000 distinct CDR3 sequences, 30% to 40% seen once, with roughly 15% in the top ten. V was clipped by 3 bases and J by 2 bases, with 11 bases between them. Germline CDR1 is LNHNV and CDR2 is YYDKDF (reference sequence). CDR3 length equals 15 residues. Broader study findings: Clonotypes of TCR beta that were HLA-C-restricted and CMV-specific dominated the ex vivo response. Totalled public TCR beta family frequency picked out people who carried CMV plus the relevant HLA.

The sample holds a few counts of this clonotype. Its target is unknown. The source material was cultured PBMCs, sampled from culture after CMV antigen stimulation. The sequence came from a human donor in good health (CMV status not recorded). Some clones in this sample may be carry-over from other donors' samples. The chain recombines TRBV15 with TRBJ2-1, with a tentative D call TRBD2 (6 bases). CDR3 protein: CATSRAGSAYNEQFF. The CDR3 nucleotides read TGTGCCACCAGCAGGGCGGGAAGCGCCTACAATGAGCAGTTCTTC.